This T cell receptor beta chain was profiled in a study of blood T cell repertoires in COVID-19. Germline V lookup: CDR1 KGHSH, CDR2 LQKENI. V was clipped by 5 bases and J by 2 bases; unmatched bases: 5. The CDR3 loop spans 15 amino acids. Assay used: immunoSEQ multiplex PCR; TCRdb lists only in-frame clones, some missing. The profile shows about 240,000 clones, about 80% of them singletons. This clonotype originated in a man under 40 who had recovered from COVID-19. This chain links TRBV18 with TRBJ1-3, with 8 positions matching TRBD1. Sequencing was performed on peripheral blood. Here the CDR3 reads CASSDQGAAGNTIYF. CDR3 DNA: TGTGCCAGCTCAGACCAGGGGGCAGCTGGAAACACCATATATTTT. Full variable domain (remainder filled in from reference TRBV18 and TRBJ1-3): NAGVMQNPRHLVRRRGQEARLRCSPMKGHSHVYWYRQLPEEGLKFMVYLQKENIIDESGMPKERFSAEFPKEGPSILRIQQVVRGDSAAYFCASSDQGAAGNTIYFGEGSWLTVV.